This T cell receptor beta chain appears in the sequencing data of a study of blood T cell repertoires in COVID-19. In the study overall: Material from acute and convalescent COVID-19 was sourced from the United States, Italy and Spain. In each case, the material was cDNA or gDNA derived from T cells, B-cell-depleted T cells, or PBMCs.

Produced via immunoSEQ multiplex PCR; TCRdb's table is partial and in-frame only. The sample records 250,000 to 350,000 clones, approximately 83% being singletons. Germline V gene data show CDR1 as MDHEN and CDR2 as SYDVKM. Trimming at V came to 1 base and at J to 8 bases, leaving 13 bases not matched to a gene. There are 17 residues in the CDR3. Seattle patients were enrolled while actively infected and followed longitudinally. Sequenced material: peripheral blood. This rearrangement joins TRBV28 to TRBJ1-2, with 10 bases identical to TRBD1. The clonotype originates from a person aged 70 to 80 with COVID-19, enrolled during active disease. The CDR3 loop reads CASSLFGPGQGWRGYTF. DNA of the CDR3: TGTGCCAGCAGTTTATTTGGACCGGGACAGGGGTGGCGGGGCTACACCTTC.